This passage covers 14 T cell receptor beta chains from one sample sequenced in a study of shared clonotypes between healthy human individuals. The data were produced by immunoSEQ multiplex PCR, yet TCRdb's version contains in-frame clones alone and is incomplete. The sample lists roughly 2 million clones, roughly 95% occurring once. The sample taken for sequencing was naive CD4+ T cells sorted from blood. The subset was: CD45RA+ positively selected. The receptors come from a man in his late teens or twenties in good health.

This chain links TRBV12-5 with TRBJ1-3, with D possibly matching TRBD1 (5 bases). V lost 0 bases and J lost 0, with 9 bases in between. CDR3 size: 16 residues. Germline V gene lookup returns CDR1 LGHNT and CDR2 FRNRAP. The CDR3 DNA reads as TGTGCTAGTGGTTTGGTAATGGGGGGCTCTGGAAACACCATATATTTT. Its translation: CASGLVMGGSGNTIYF.

The chain employs TRBV5-1 and TRBJ2-5; no firm D call. The CDR3 covers 14 residues. V shed 1 base and J shed 1 base, with 8 bases lying between them. Germline assignment: CDR1 SGHRS and CDR2 YFSETQ. CDR3 amino acids: CASSLFTIQETQYF. DNA for the CDR3: TGCGCCAGCAGCTTGTTTACTATCCAAGAGACCCAGTACTTC.

The V gene is TRBV7-9, the J gene TRBJ2-7, with a tentative D call TRBD2 (5 bases). V was clipped by 4 bases and J by 9 bases, with 10 bases between them. Looked up from germline, CDR1 is SEHNR and CDR2 is FQNEAQ (reference sequence). This CDR3 region has 11 residues. CDR3: CASSSLAWQYF. The CDR3 DNA follows: TGTGCCAGCAGCTCGCTAGCTTGGCAGTACTTC.

The V and J genes are TRBV7-2 and TRBJ2-5, with TRBD2 matching 11 bases. Germline loops: CDR1 SGHTA, CDR2 FQGNSA. The CDR3 is 17 amino acids. J gave up 2 bases and V 4 bases, and 9 bases lay outside the gene matches. CDR3 nucleotide sequence: TGTGCCAGCAGCTCCCTTGGACTAGCGGGCCGTCAAGAGACCCAGTACTTC. Protein: CASSSLGLAGRQETQYF.

The chain uses TRBV6-1 and TRBJ1-2; 8 nucleotides match TRBD1. J gave up 2 bases and V 4 bases, and 6 bases lay outside the gene matches. The CDR3 is made up of 15 amino acids. Germline lookup yields CDR1 MNHNS and CDR2 SASEGT. The CDR3 sequence: CASSADRVPNYGYTF. The DNA for the CDR3 is TGTGCCAGCAGTGCGGACAGGGTCCCCAACTATGGCTACACCTTC.

The chain couples TRBV28 to TRBJ1-2; tentative D call: TRBD1 (5 bases). There are 12 residues in the CDR3. Trimming pared 6 bases from V and 6 bases from J, leaving 11 bases between. Looked up from germline, CDR1 is MDHEN and CDR2 is SYDVKM. CDR3 residues: CASSAGPNGYTF. In DNA, the CDR3 is TGTGCCAGCAGCGCGGGACCGAATGGCTACACCTTC.

The chain employs TRBV15 and TRBJ1-2, with D perhaps TRBD1 (5 bases). Trimming removed 5 bases at V and 2 bases at J, with 18 bases between. The CDR3 sequence is 16 residues long. Germline V gene sequence: CDR1 LNHNV, CDR2 YYDKDF (reference sequence). The CDR3 sequence: CATSQIGAGTNYGYTF. For the CDR3, the DNA is TGTGCCACCAGCCAAATCGGGGCAGGCACCAACTATGGCTACACCTTC.

This clone was recorded once. The chain uses TRBV5-1 and TRBJ2-7; the match to TRBD1 covers 12 bases. J gave up 4 bases and V 4 bases, and 6 bases lay outside the gene matches. CDR3 length: 15 amino acids. Germline V gene lookup returns CDR1 SGHRS and CDR2 YFSETQ. The CDR3 nucleotides are TGCGCCAGCAGCCAGGGACAGGGGGCAAGGTACGAGCAGTACTTC. Translation: CASSQGQGARYEQYF.

The chain links TRBV2 to TRBJ2-7; weak D call: TRBD2 (6 bases). Germline V gene sequence: CDR1 SNHLY, CDR2 FYNNEI. CDR3 length: 15 amino acids. Trimming left V 3 bases short and J 3 bases short, with 15 bases between. The CDR3 sequence: CASSDTSRGIYEQYF. The CDR3 DNA reads TGTGCCAGCAGTGATACTAGCCGGGGGATCTACGAGCAGTACTTC. The full variable domain, its missing parts supplied by reference TRBV2 and TRBJ2-7, is EPEVTQTPSHQVTQMGQEVILRCVPISNHLYFYWYRQILGQKVEFLVSFYNNEISEKSEIFDDQFSVERPDGSNFTLKIRSTKLEDSAMYFCASSDTSRGIYEQYFGPGTRLTVT.

The chain couples TRBV7-2 to TRBJ2-1; no firm D call. Germline lookup yields CDR1 SGHTA and CDR2 FQGNSA. CDR3 length: 15 residues. V was clipped by 8 bases and J by 10 bases, with 24 bases between them. The CDR3 protein is CASRSSMVGSEEQFF. DNA of the CDR3: TGTGCCAGCCGCTCTTCGATGGTGGGATCGGAGGAGCAGTTCTTC.

This clone was counted once. V usage is TRBV7-2 and J usage is TRBJ1-2, with 9 bases that match TRBD1. V shed 4 bases, J shed 7 bases, and the junction held 10 bases outside the gene matches. This CDR3 has 15 amino acids. Germline V gene sequence: CDR1 SGHTA, CDR2 FQGNSA. The CDR3: CASSSPPTGGSGYTF. Here the CDR3 DNA reads TGTGCCAGCAGCTCCCCTCCCACAGGGGGCTCTGGCTACACCTTC.

The chain carries TRBV7-9 and TRBJ2-7; 9 nucleotides align to TRBD1. The CDR3 covers 16 residues. Trimming at V came to 5 bases and at J to 4 bases, leaving 12 bases not matched to a gene. Germline CDR1 is SEHNR and CDR2 is FQNEAQ (reference sequence). The CDR3 region has the DNA TGTGCCAGCAGCCCCCTCCGGGACAGGGCCCCGTACGAGCAGTACTTC. It is translated as CASSPLRDRAPYEQYF.

This chain links TRBV30 with TRBJ2-5; 14 bases align to TRBD2. The CDR3 covers 16 residues. Germline V gene data show CDR1 as GTSNPN and CDR2 as SVGIG (reference sequence). Losses at the gene ends were 2 bases for V and 6 bases for J; bases not matched to a gene: 8. CDR3 sequence (DNA): TGTGCCTGGAGTTCCTCCGGGACTAGCGGGAGTCAGACCCAGTACTTC. Its protein product is CAWSSSGTSGSQTQYF. The full variable domain, in which reference TRBV30 and TRBJ2-5 provide the parts outside the CDR3, is SQTIHQWPATLVQPVGSPLSLECTVEGTSNPNLYWYRQAAGRGLQLLFYSVGIGQISSEVPQNLSASRPQDRQFILSSKKLLLSDSGFYLCAWSSSGTSGSQTQYFGPGTRLLVL.

The chain carries TRBV9 and TRBJ2-2, with a weak D call TRBD2 (6 bases). CDR3 length: 13 amino acids. V was cut by 2 bases and J by 7 bases, with 9 bases left in between. CDR1 SGDLS and CDR2 YYNGEE come from the germline V gene. CDR3 amino acids: CASSVGLDGELFF. Written as DNA, the CDR3 is TGTGCCAGCAGCGTGGGACTTGACGGGGAGCTGTTTTTT.